This note documents a single T cell receptor beta chain sequence. Its antigen is unidentified. Primers for the PCR totalled 60 Vbeta and 13 Jbeta. The assay was immunoSEQ multiplex PCR, and TCRdb's table has in-frame clones only and misses some. The sample lists around 160,000 clones; 75% to 90% were seen once. Germline loops: CDR1 KGHSH, CDR2 LQKENI. J was trimmed by 1 base and V by 1 base; bases with no gene match: 10. The CDR3 sequence is 18 residues long. These data come from a study of cytomegalovirus exposure and HLA in healthy donors. Findings and caveats of the study: Through in vitro validation, three CMV-associated chains were shown to be specific for CMV antigens. From TCR beta sequences, most subjects' HLA-A and HLA-B alleles were reportedly predicted accurately. Near-uniform donor sequencing depth was presumed by presence/absence analyses.

The rearrangement joins TRBV18 to TRBJ2-5; 9 bases are shared with TRBD2. Sequences were obtained from PBMCs. This TCR was sampled from a man between 18 and 29 years old in good health and CMV-seropositive. In nucleotides, the CDR3 is TGTGCCAGCTCACCACTAAACCTAGCGGGGAACGGCCAAGAGACCCAGTACTTC. This encodes CASSPLNLAGNGQETQYF.